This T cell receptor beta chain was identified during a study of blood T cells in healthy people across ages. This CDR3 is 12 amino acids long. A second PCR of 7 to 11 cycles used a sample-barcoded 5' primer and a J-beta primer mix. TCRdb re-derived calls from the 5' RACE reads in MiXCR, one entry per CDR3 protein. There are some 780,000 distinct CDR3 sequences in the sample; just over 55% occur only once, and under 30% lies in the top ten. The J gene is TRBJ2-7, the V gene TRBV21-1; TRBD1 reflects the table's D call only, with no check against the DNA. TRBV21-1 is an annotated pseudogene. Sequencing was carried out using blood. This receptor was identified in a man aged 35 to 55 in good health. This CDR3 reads CASGLPVTGQYF. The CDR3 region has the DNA TGTGCCTCCGGGCTGCCGGTAACCGGCCAGTACTTC.